This passage covers 18 T cell receptor beta chains from one sample sequenced in a study of blood T cell repertoires in COVID-19 (dated by TCRdb to about 2020). The library came from the immunoSEQ multiplex PCR assay. TCRdb limited this immuneACCESS table to in-frame rearrangements with V and J called. A share of clones is missing; checked studies link under half to unresolved V genes, and the rest is unexplained. Counted in this sample were roughly 170,000 clones; approximately 87% of them appeared once. The biggest ten clones account for around 20% of the sample. Source material: peripheral blood. These receptors were obtained from a man between 65 and 85 years old with active or convalescent COVID-19.

This clone came up a few times. The chain couples TRBV24-1 to TRBJ2-5; 7 bases agree with TRBD1. This CDR3 is 12 amino acids long. Germline lookup yields CDR1 KGHDR and CDR2 SFDVKD. Trimming at V came to 8 bases and at J to 9 bases, leaving 8 bases not matched to a gene. The CDR3 reads CATTDRDEAQYF. The CDR3, as DNA: TGTGCCACCACTGACAGGGATGAGGCCCAGTACTTC.

The J gene is TRBJ1-3, the V gene TRBV3-1 (or the pseudogene TRBV3-2); D is unresolved. Germline lookup yields CDR1 LGHDT and CDR2 YNNKEL (reference sequence). V lost 4 bases, J lost 3 bases, and 10 bases lay in between. This CDR3 region has 14 residues. The CDR3 coding sequence is TGTGCCAGCAGCCGGGCCTCTCTTGGAAACACCATATATTTT. This codes for CASSRASLGNTIYF.

The chain joins TRBV5-4 to TRBJ2-7; the match to TRBD1 covers 7 bases. The V gene end was trimmed by 4 bases and the J gene end by 3 bases; junction bases not matched to a gene: 7. The CDR3 consists of 14 residues. Per germline, CDR1 SGHNT and CDR2 YYREEE (reference sequence). The CDR3 bases are TGTGCCAGCAGCCGAGGACAGGCCCTCTACGAGCAGTACTTC. Its protein product is CASSRGQALYEQYF.

V usage is TRBV7-2 and J usage is TRBJ1-5, with D possibly TRBD1 on 6 matching bases. The CDR3 loop spans 14 amino acids. Trimming shortened V by 1 base and J by 4 bases, and 8 bases separated the two germline ends. CDR1 and CDR2 (germline): SGHTA, FQGNSA. The CDR3 bases are TGTGCCAGCAGCTTAGGGACAGTAAATCAGCCCCAGCATTTT. Translated: CASSLGTVNQPQHF.

The rearrangement uses TRBV19 and TRBJ1-1; perhaps TRBD1 as D (5 bases). The CDR3 runs to 16 residues. V lost 0 bases and J lost 1, with 12 bases in between. CDR1 LNHDA and CDR2 SQIVND come from the germline V gene (reference sequence). For the CDR3, the DNA is TGTGCCAGTAGTATAGATCGGGGGGAACGGAACACTGAAGCTTTCTTT. Translated: CASSIDRGERNTEAFF.

The chain employs TRBV7-2 and TRBJ2-7; D is perhaps TRBD2 (6 bases). Trimming shortened V by 7 bases and J by 3 bases, and 16 bases separated the two germline ends. This CDR3 region has 14 residues. The germline CDR1 and CDR2 sequences are SGHTA and FQGNSA. The DNA of the CDR3 is TGTGCCAGCACCACCCGGAGGGAGAGCTACGAGCAGTACTTC. Protein product: CASTTRRESYEQYF.

CDR3 nucleotides: TGTGCCAGCAGCTTGGATCCAGGGCTGAGCTCTGGAAACACCATATATTTT. It encodes CASSLDPGLSSGNTIYF. The chain has TRBV5-6 and TRBJ1-3; D possibly corresponds to TRBD1 (5 bases). The V and J ends lost 0 bases and 0 bases respectively, with 13 bases between them. The length of the CDR3 is 17 residues. Germline CDR1 reads SGHDT; CDR2 reads YYEEEE.

The rearrangement uses TRBV19 and TRBJ1-5; no definite D call. CDR1 is LNHDA and CDR2 is SQIVND in the germline V gene (reference sequence). Trimming removed 5 bases at V and 3 bases at J, with 17 bases between. The CDR3 consists of 16 residues. The CDR3 sequence is CASSRYGVVDNQPQHF. CDR3 DNA sequence: TGTGCCAGTAGTCGGTACGGGGTGGTGGACAATCAGCCCCAGCATTTT.

This sequence joins TRBV11-2 and TRBJ1-6; D is uncertain. Germline V CDR1 and CDR2: SGHAT, FQNNGV. This CDR3 has 13 residues. Trimming took off 1 base at V and 14 bases at J, with 12 bases between the two ends. The CDR3 region has the DNA TGTGCCAGCAGCTTAGGAGTCACCTTGGCCCTCCACTTT. Protein product: CASSLGVTLALHF.

V and J are TRBV28 and TRBJ1-4; D not resolved. The germline V gene encodes CDR1 MDHEN and CDR2 SYDVKM. Between the trimmed V and J ends, which lost 6 bases and 5 bases, there was a span of 13 bases. CDR3 length equals 14 residues. The chain's CDR3 is CASSTTPGNEKLFF. The CDR3 bases are TGTGCCAGCAGCACAACCCCGGGGAATGAAAAACTGTTTTTT.

This CDR3 reads CASSFRTGSAYEQYF. The CDR3 DNA is TGCGCCAGCAGCTTTAGGACAGGGTCAGCGTACGAGCAGTACTTC. V gene TRBV5-1 combines with J gene TRBJ2-7; 8 bases fit TRBD1. The germline CDR1 and CDR2 sequences are SGHRS and YFSETQ. The CDR3 extends over 15 amino acids. Trimming cost V 2 bases and J 4 bases; bases outside gene matches: 8.

V and J are TRBV6-2 or TRBV6-3 and TRBJ2-7, with a possible D match to TRBD2 (6 bases). CDR1 is MNHEY, CDR2 SVGEGT, per germline. V gave up 6 bases and J gave up 4 bases, with 16 bases separating them. The CDR3 contains 14 residues. As DNA, the CDR3 is TGTGCCAGCAGCCCCGGGAGAAGGAGTTACGAGCAGTACTTC. This translates into CASSPGRRSYEQYF.

This clone showed up just a few times. The rearrangement joins TRBV28 to TRBJ2-7, with 7 nucleotides matching TRBD1. With 8 bases clipped from V and 5 bases from J, the junction kept 6 bases outside the gene matches. This CDR3 comprises 12 residues. Germline CDR1 MDHEN, CDR2 SYDVKM. The CDR3 nucleotides are TGTGCCAGCCAGGGGGTTATTGACGAGCAGTACTTC. Translating gives CASQGVIDEQYF.

The chain couples TRBV11-2 to TRBJ2-2; possible D gene TRBD2, 5 bases. Germline V gene sequence: CDR1 SGHAT, CDR2 FQNNGV. The CDR3 is 15 residues long. V lost 1 base and J 4 bases, leaving 10 bases between the germline ends. DNA of the CDR3: TGTGCCAGCAGCTTAGTTTGGACTGGCACCGGGGAGCTGTTTTTT. Protein sequence: CASSLVWTGTGELFF.

The chain employs TRBV30 and TRBJ1-5; D remains ambiguous. Between the trimmed V and J ends, which lost 2 bases and 0 bases, there was a span of 8 bases. Germline CDR1 and CDR2: GTSNPN and SVGIG (reference sequence). The CDR3 is 14 residues long. DNA for the CDR3: TGTGCCTGGAGTCGGCGGAATAGCAATCAGCCCCAGCATTTT. Protein sequence: CAWSRRNSNQPQHF. Full variable domain (outside the CDR3, taken from reference TRBV30 and TRBJ1-5): SQTIHQWPATLVQPVGSPLSLECTVEGTSNPNLYWYRQAAGRGLQLLFYSVGIGQISSEVPQNLSASRPQDRQFILSSKKLLLSDSGFYLCAWSRRNSNQPQHFGDGTRLSIL.

The V and J genes are TRBV4-3 and TRBJ2-1; TRBD2 aligns across 7 bases. Germline V CDR1 and CDR2: LGHNA, YSLEER. V was pared by 4 bases and J by 4 bases, with 10 bases of the junction left unmatched. This CDR3 comprises 16 residues. CDR3 in DNA: TGCGCCAGCAGCCGGGAGACTAGCCGAAATTACAATGAGCAGTTCTTC. Its translation: CASSRETSRNYNEQFF.

J is TRBJ1-1 and V is TRBV5-1, with D maybe TRBD1 (5 bases). Germline CDR1 SGHRS, CDR2 YFSETQ. This CDR3 region has 13 residues. Trimming shortened V by 3 bases and J by 5 bases, and 11 bases separated the two germline ends. The CDR3 DNA sequence: TGCGCCAGCAGCTCGACAGAGTATACTGAAGCTTTCTTT. This encodes CASSSTEYTEAFF. The full variable domain, completed using reference TRBV5-1 and TRBJ1-1, is KAGVTQTPRYLIKTRGQQVTLSCSPISGHRSVSWYQQTPGQGLQFLFEYFSETQRNKGNFPGRFSGRQFSNSRSEMNVSTLELGDSALYLCASSSTEYTEAFFGQGTRLTVV.

This chain's CDR3 is CATSREQRVSYNSPLHF. In DNA, the CDR3 is TGTGCCACCAGCAGAGAACAGAGGGTGTCCTATAATTCACCCCTCCACTTT. The chain recombines TRBV15 with TRBJ1-6; D ambiguous. The CDR3 sequence is 17 residues long. V was clipped by 0 bases and J by 1 base, with 10 bases between them. Germline lookup yields CDR1 LNHNV and CDR2 YYDKDF (reference sequence). Full variable domain (remainder filled in from reference TRBV15 and TRBJ1-6): DAMVIQNPRYQVTQFGKPVTLSCSQTLNHNVMYWYQQKSSQAPKLLFHYYDKDFNNEADTPDNFQSRRPNTSFCFLDIRSPGLGDTAMYLCATSREQRVSYNSPLHFGNGTRLTVT.